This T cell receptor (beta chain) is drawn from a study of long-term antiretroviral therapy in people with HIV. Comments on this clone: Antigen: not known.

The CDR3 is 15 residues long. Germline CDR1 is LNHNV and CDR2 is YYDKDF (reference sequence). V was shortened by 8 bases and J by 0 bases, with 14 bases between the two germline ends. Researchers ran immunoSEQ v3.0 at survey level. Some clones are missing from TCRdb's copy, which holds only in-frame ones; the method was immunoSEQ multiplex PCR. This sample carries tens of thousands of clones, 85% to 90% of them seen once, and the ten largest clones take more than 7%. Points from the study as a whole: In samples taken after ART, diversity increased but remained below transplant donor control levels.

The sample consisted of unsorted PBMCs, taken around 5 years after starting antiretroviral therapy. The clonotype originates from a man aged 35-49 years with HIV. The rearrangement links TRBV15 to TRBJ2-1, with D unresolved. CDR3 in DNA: TGTGCCACCTCTAAGGGCGGAAACTCCTACAATGAGCAGTTCTTC. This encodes CATSKGGNSYNEQFF.